This T cell receptor beta chain was captured by sequencing in a study of a mutant IDH1 vaccine in newly diagnosed glioma. The wider study: A 62.5% male, about 38% female split and a mean age of approximately 38 years characterized treated patients. At week 35 came visit V12, and visit V13 followed at week 47. Whole-study results and caveats: Evidence of vaccine-induced immune responses was documented in 85% to 95% of patients.

Germline V gene lookup returns CDR1 PRHDT and CDR2 FYEKMQ (reference sequence). V shed 4 bases and J shed 5 bases, with 12 bases lying between them. CDR3 size: 13 residues. Clones were sequenced by immunoSEQ multiplex PCR, and TCRdb holds only the in-frame ones, with some missing. Of about 50,000 clones listed, around four fifths are singletons. Details on this clone: Its antigen remains unidentified.

Time point described: week 35, safety follow-up. Mutant IDH1 20-mer peptide, at 300 ug, made up each vaccine dose, with topical imiquimod. Weeks 1, 3, 5, 7, 11, 15, 19 and 23 were when patients received their eight vaccinations. The receptor's source is a woman between 18 and 29 years old with glioma. The sequencing here drew on PBMCs, taken from a glioma patient whose treatment included an IDH1 peptide vaccine. The V and J genes are TRBV13 and TRBJ2-7; either TRBD1 or TRBD2 may fit D (6 bases each). The CDR3 protein is CASSYGGRNEQYF. CDR3 nucleotides: TGTGCCAGCAGCTATGGGGGGCGGAACGAGCAGTACTTC.